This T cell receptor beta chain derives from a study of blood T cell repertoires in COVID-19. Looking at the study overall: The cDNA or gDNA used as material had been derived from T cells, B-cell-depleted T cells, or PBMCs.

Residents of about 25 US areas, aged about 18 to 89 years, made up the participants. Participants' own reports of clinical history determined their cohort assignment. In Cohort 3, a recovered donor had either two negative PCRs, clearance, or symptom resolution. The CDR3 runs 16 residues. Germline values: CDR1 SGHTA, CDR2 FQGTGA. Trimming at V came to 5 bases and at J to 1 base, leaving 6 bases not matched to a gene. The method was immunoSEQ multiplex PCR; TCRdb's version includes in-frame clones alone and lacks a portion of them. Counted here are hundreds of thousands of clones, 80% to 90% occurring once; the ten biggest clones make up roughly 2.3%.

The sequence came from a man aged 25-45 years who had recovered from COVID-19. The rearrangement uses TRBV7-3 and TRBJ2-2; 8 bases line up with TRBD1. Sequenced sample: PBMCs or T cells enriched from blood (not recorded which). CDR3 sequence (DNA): TGTGCCAGCAGCAAAACAGGGGGTCGGAACACCGGGGAGCTGTTTTTT. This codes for CASSKTGGRNTGELFF.